This is a list of T cell receptor beta chains from one sample in a study of blood T cells in healthy people across ages. TCRdb called the 5' RACE reads again in MiXCR, with one record for every CDR3 protein. The sample yields hundreds of thousands of distinct CDR3 sequences, under 35% seen once. The sequenced sample was blood. The origin of the receptors is a woman aged 80 or over in good health. Each CDR3 is given with its conserved first and last residue. The order of the fields is D gene, clone size, V gene, J gene, CDR3 protein, CDR3 DNA. The D gene is left open where the match is weak. Clone size is shown for a subset of rows, as once, few, many or a class of expanded clone.

>-|few|TRBV5-1|TRBJ2-3
CASSLGTSPLADTQYF
TGCGCCAGCAGCTTGGGAACTAGCCCGCTCGCAGATACGCAGTATTTT
>-|few|TRBV28|TRBJ1-2
CASSLLQGSGYTF
TGTGCCAGCAGTTTATTACAGGGAAGTGGCTACACCTTC
>TRBD2|many|TRBV7-2|TRBJ2-3
CASRASGGASLTQYF
TGTGCCAGCCGGGCGAGCGGGGGGGCATCATTAACGCAGTATTTT
>-|once|TRBV20-1|TRBJ1-1
CSARDRLGGMNTEAFF
TGCAGTGCTAGAGATAGATTGGGGGGTATGAACACTGAAGCTTTCTTT
>-|-|TRBV9|TRBJ2-7
CASSVGGTGSYEQYF
TGTGCCAGCAGCGTGGGTGGGACGGGGTCCTACGAGCAGTACTTC
>TRBD2|-|TRBV27|TRBJ2-2
CASSLGGGAVTGELFF
TGTGCCAGCAGTTTAGGCGGGGGGGCGGTAACCGGGGAGCTGTTTTTT
>TRBD2|few|TRBV20-1|TRBJ2-5
CSARHSGRGVYQETQYF
TGCAGTGCGAGACACTCCGGGCGGGGGGTATACCAAGAGACCCAGTACTTC
>-|many|TRBV25-1|TRBJ2-5
CASSETGLKTQYF
TGTGCCAGCAGTGAGACAGGCCTAAAGACCCAGTACTTC
>TRBD1|many|TRBV12-3/TRBV12-4|TRBJ1-1
CASSVDRVTEAFF
TGTGCCAGCAGTGTTGACAGGGTAACTGAAGCTTTCTTT
>TRBD1|many|TRBV20-1|TRBJ1-6
CSAKRQGPRSPLHF
TGCAGTGCTAAAAGACAGGGGCCACGTTCACCCCTCCACTTT
>-|many|TRBV7-2|TRBJ2-4
CASSSSQAPPKNIQYF
TGTGCCAGCAGCTCCTCTCAGGCACCCCCCAAAAACATTCAGTACTTC
>-|many|TRBV20-1|TRBJ2-5
CSALQETQYF
TGCAGTGCTTTACAAGAGACCCAGTACTTC
>-|few|TRBV24-1|TRBJ2-1
CATSAMGTSYGQFF
TGTGCCACCAGTGCGATGGGGACTTCCTATGGGCAGTTCTTC
>-|once|TRBV4-1|TRBJ2-5
CASSPRNMGSKETQYF
TGCGCCAGCAGCCCTAGGAACATGGGGTCGAAAGAGACCCAGTACTTC
>-|-|TRBV7-2|TRBJ1-3
CASSLPPPGREGNTIYF
TGTGCCAGCAGCTTACCCCCCCCGGGGAGGGAGGGAAACACCATATATTTT
>TRBD1|few|TRBV7-9|TRBJ1-6
CASSFGGGQGGSPLHF
TGTGCCAGCAGCTTTGGCGGAGGACAGGGAGGATCACCCCTCCACTTT
>-|-|TRBV7-2|TRBJ1-2
CASSPTLSPNYGYTF
TGTGCCAGCAGCCCCACCCTAAGTCCTAACTATGGCTACACCTTC
>-|-|TRBV6-6|TRBJ2-2
CASSALPGDTGELFF
TGTGCCAGCAGTGCCCTCCCGGGGGACACCGGGGAGCTGTTTTTT
>TRBD1|many|TRBV7-9|TRBJ1-1
CASSAQTGTTEAFF
TGTGCCAGCAGCGCGCAGACAGGGACCACTGAAGCTTTCTTT
>-|few|TRBV27|TRBJ1-1
CASSLNSLMNTEAFF
TGTGCCAGCAGTTTAAACAGTCTCATGAACACTGAAGCTTTCTTT
>-|many|TRBV20-1|TRBJ2-3
CSVQGRVPITDTQYF
TGCAGTGTTCAGGGCCGAGTCCCAATCACAGATACGCAGTATTTT
>-|-|TRBV20-1|TRBJ1-1
CSARADSYEQYFGPGTQTEAFF
-
>-|-|TRBV10-3|TRBJ1-5
CAISDRYQPQHF
TGTGCCATCAGTGACAGATATCAGCCCCAGCATTTT
>-|many|TRBV6-5|TRBJ2-7
CASSSDSVYEQYF
TGTGCCAGCAGTTCCGATAGCGTCTACGAGCAGTACTTC
>-|few|TRBV5-6|TRBJ1-1
CASSLSYSGSVTEAFF
TGTGCCAGCAGCTTGTCCTACTCCGGGTCGGTCACTGAAGCTTTCTTT
>TRBD1|-|TRBV20-1|TRBJ1-1
CSALTGGVEAFF
TGCAGTGCTCTGACAGGGGGCGTCGAAGCTTTCTTT
>-|few|TRBV18|TRBJ1-5
CASSPAPLHVNQPQHF
TGTGCCAGCTCACCGGCCCCCCTACACGTCAATCAGCCCCAGCATTTT
>TRBD1|many|TRBV6-5|TRBJ1-2
CASSYSLTGGDYGYTF
TGTGCCAGCAGTTACTCGTTGACAGGGGGCGACTATGGCTACACCTTC
>TRBD2|-|TRBV28|TRBJ2-7
CASSPSGGAVNEQYF
TGTGCCAGCAGTCCTAGCGGGGGGGCGGTAAATGAGCAGTACTTC